This TCR beta chain was sequenced during a study of shared clonotypes between healthy human individuals. On the study more broadly: Donors, aged 18 to 49, were a couple of women and a few men.

This CDR3 has 14 residues. V was trimmed by 6 bases and J by 3 bases, leaving 14 bases between them. Germline V gene sequence: CDR1 MNHEY, CDR2 SMNVEV (reference sequence). Deep-level running was used for the assay. About 32,000 T cell genomes (approximately 300 ng DNA) went into each PBMC replicate. Original methodology: ImmunoSEQ output held junction-only sequences without quality scores, so filtering differed. Some clones are missing from TCRdb's copy, which holds only in-frame ones; the method was immunoSEQ multiplex PCR. V and J calls and clone size are given by that table; D and trimming were obtained from the DNA. The data show about 490,000 clones, about 79% seen once.

The receptor comes from a woman between 35 and 50 years old in good health. Some clones in this sample may be carry-over from other donors' samples. The V gene is TRBV27, the J gene TRBJ1-1; D perhaps matches TRBD1 (5 bases). Sequences were obtained from PBMCs. This CDR3 is CASSRIDSHTEAFF. CDR3 coding DNA: TGTGCCAGCAGCCGCATTGACAGTCACACTGAAGCTTTCTTT.